The sequence of this T cell receptor (beta chain) was determined in a study of T cells in Graves' hyperthyroidism and ophthalmopathy. Study details: Any treatment followed the collection of peripheral blood at initial diagnosis. Notes on the study in general: Peripheral blood also featured most of the thyroid clonotypes expanded above 0.001.

In its sample, this clonotype was seen many times. The antigen remains undetermined. Diagnoses were made from clinical symptoms, serum measures (thyroxine and TRAb), thyroid ultrasound and orbital computed tomography. Germline V gene lookup returns CDR1 MNHNS and CDR2 SASEGT. With V trimmed by 0 bases and J by 6 bases, 10 bases remained unmatched. The CDR3 has 16 residues. RNA transcripts were the template for amplifying TCR beta CDR3 regions. The HTBI primer set was used in a first-round RT-PCR of the TCR CDR3. Via MiXCR, TCRdb re-called the multiplex PCR reads, giving one row per CDR3 protein. Here the sample spans 93,000 or so distinct CDR3 sequences, approximately 50% being singletons.

The chain uses TRBV6-1 and TRBJ1-1; 7 bases are a match to TRBD1. The TCR originated in a man aged 40-50 years with Graves' hyperthyroidism. Sequencing used blood. The DNA of the CDR3 is TGTGCCAGCAGTGAAGCTGGTCGGGGCAGGGGGTCTGAAGCTTTCTTT. As protein: CASSEAGRGRGSEAFF.